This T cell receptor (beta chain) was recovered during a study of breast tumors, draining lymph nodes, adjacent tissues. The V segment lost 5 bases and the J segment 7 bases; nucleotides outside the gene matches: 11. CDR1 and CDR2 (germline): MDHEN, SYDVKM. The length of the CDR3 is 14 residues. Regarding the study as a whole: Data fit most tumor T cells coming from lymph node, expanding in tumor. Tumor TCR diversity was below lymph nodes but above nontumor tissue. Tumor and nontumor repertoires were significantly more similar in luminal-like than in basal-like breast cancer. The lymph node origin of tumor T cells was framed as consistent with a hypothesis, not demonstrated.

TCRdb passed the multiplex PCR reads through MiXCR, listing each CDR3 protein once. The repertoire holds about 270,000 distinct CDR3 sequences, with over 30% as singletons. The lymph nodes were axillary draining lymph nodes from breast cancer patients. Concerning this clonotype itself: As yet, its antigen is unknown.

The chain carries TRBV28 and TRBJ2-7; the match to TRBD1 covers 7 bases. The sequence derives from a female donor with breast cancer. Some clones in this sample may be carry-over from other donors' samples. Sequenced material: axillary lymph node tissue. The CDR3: CASSTGVFGVEQYF. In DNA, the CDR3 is TGTGCCAGCAGTACAGGGGTTTTCGGGGTGGAGCAGTACTTC.